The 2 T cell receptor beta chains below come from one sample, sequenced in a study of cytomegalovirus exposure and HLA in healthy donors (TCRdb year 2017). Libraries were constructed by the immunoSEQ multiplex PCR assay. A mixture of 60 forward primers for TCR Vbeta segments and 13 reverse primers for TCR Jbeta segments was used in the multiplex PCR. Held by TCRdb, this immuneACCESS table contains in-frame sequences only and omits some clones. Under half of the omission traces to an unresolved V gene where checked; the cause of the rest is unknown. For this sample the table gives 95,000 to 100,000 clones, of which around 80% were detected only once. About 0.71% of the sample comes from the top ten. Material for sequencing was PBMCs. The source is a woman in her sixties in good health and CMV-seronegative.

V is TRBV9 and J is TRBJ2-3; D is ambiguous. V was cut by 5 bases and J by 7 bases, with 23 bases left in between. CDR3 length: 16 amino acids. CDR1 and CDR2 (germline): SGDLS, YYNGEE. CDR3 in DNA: TGTGCCAGCAGTAGGAGATCGGGTGCCGTCTGGAATACGCAGTATTTT. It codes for CASSRRSGAVWNTQYF.

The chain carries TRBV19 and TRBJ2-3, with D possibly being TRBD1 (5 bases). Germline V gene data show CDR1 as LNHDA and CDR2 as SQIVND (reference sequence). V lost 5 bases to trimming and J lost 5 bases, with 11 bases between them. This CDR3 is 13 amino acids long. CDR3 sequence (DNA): TGTGCCAGTAGTGTCCAAGGGGTAGATACGCAGTATTTT. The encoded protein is CASSVQGVDTQYF.